This record concerns one T cell receptor beta chain sequence. Germline CDR1 reads SGHVS; CDR2 reads FQNEAQ. V lost 6 bases and J lost 2; bases outside the gene matches: 9. CDR3 length equals 15 residues. This entry comes from a study of blood T cell repertoires in COVID-19. Per the authors' pipeline: Nucleated cell number was recorded as an estimate derived from reference gene primer amplification. The protocol was immunoSEQ multiplex PCR, while the TCRdb copy is restricted to in-frame clones and leaves out a portion. From that table come the V and J calls and clone size; the DNA was used to work out D and trimming. The sample has roughly 70,000 clones, around nine tenths seen once.

The chain joins TRBV7-8 to TRBJ1-2; 7 positions agree with TRBD1. The sequenced sample was peripheral blood. This clonotype originated in a woman aged 80 or over with active or convalescent COVID-19. CDR3 amino acids: CASRPLTGENYGYTF. CDR3 DNA: TGTGCCAGCAGACCTCTCACAGGGGAAAACTATGGCTACACCTTC.